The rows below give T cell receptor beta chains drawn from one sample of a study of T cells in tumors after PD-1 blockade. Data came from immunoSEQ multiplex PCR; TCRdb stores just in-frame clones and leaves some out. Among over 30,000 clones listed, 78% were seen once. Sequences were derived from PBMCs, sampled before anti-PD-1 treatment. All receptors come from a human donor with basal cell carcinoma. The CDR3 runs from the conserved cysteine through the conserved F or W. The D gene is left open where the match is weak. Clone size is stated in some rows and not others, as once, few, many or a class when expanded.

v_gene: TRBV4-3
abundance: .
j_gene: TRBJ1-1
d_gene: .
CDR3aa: CASSREPDRTEAFF
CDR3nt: TGCGCCAGCAGCCGCGAACCCGACAGGACTGAAGCTTTCTTT

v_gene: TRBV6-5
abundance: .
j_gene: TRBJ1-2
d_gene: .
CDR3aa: CASSYPGAANYGYTF
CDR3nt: TGTGCCAGCAGTTACCCAGGGGCCGCTAACTATGGCTACACCTTC

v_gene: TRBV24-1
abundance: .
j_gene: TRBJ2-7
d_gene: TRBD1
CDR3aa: CATSDSGQRTYEQYF
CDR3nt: TGTGCCACCAGTGATTCGGGACAGCGAACCTACGAGCAGTACTTC

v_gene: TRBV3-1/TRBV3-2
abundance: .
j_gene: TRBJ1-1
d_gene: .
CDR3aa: CASSSSGGTEAFF
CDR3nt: TGTGCCAGCAGCTCCAGCGGTGGCACTGAAGCTTTCTTT

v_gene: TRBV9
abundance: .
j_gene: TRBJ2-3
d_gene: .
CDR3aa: CASSPSTDTQYF
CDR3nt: TGTGCCAGCAGTCCCAGCACAGATACGCAGTATTTT

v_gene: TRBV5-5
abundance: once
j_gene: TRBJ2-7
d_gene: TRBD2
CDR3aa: CASSPQAGLAGIQQYF
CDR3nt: TGTGCCAGCAGCCCCCAGGCGGGACTAGCAGGTATCCAGCAGTACTTC

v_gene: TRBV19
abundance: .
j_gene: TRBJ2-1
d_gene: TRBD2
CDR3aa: CASSKTSGRALYNEQFF
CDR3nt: TGTGCCAGTAGTAAGACTAGCGGGAGGGCTTTGTACAATGAGCAGTTCTTC

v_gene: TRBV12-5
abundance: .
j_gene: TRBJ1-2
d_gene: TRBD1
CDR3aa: CASGSEGAHYGYTF
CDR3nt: TGTGCTAGTGGTTCTGAGGGGGCGCACTATGGCTACACCTTC

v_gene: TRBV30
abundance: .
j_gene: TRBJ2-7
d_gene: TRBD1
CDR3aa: CAWSVQGTGSYEQYF
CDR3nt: TGTGCCTGGAGTGTACAAGGGACAGGCTCCTACGAGCAGTACTTC

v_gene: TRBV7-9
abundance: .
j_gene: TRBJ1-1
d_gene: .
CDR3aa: CASSITPGEAFF
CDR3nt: TGTGCCAGCAGTATAACCCCGGGTGAAGCTTTCTTT

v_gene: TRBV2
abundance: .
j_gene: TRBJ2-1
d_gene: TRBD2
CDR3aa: CARNPPSGSYNEQFF
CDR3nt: TGTGCCAGAAACCCTCCTAGCGGGAGCTACAATGAGCAGTTCTTC

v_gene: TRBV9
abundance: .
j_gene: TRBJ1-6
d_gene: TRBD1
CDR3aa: CASSASGTGNSPLHF
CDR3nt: TGTGCCAGCAGCGCCTCCGGGACAGGCAATTCACCCCTCCACTTT

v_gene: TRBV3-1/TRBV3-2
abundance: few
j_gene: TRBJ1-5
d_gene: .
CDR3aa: CASSQGMARRRRVRSNQPQHF
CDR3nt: TGTGCCAGCAGCCAAGGAATGGCCCGCCGCCGCAGGGTCAGGAGCAATCAGCCCCAGCATTTT

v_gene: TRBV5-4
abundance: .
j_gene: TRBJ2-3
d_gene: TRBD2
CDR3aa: CASSSAGGRADTQYF
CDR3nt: TGTGCCAGCAGCTCAGCGGGGGGGCGGGCAGATACGCAGTATTTT

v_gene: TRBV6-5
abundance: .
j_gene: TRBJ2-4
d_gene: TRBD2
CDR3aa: CASLTSGRNIQYF
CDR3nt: TGTGCCAGTTTGACTAGCGGGAGGAACATTCAGTACTTC

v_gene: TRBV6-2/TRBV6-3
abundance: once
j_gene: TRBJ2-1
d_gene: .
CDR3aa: CASSYRGSSYNEQFF
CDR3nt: TGTGCCAGCAGTTACCGGGGGAGCTCCTACAATGAGCAGTTCTTC

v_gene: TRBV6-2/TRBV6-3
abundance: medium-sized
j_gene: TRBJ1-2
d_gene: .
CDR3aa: CASSEDGYYGYTF
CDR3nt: TGTGCCAGCAGTGAGGACGGGTACTATGGCTACACCTTC

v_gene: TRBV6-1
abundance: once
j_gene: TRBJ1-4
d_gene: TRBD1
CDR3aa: CASSDTWTGANEKLFF
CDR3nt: TGTGCCAGCAGTGACACCTGGACAGGGGCTAATGAAAAACTGTTTTTT

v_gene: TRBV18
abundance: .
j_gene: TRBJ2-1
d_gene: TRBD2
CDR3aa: CASSPAGVAGNMNEQFF
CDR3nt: TGTGCCAGCTCACCGGCTGGAGTAGCGGGAAATATGAATGAGCAGTTCTTC

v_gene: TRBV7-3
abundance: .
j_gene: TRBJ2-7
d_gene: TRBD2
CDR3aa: CASSLGAGEGYEQYF
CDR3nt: TGTGCCAGCAGCTTAGGGGCGGGAGAAGGCTACGAGCAGTACTTC

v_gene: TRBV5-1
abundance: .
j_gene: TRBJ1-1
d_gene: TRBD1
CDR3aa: CASSSVQGGYTEAFF
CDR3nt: TGCGCCAGCAGCTCGGTACAGGGGGGATACACTGAAGCTTTCTTT

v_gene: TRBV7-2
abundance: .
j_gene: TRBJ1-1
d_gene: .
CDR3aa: CASSWTVGGTEAFF
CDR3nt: TGTGCCAGCAGCTGGACTGTGGGCGGAACTGAAGCTTTCTTT

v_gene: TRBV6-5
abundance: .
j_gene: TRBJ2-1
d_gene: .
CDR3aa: CASSYDNHRVYEQFF
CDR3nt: TGTGCCAGCAGTTACGATAACCACAGAGTCTATGAGCAGTTCTTC

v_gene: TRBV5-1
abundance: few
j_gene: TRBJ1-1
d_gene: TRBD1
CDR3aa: CASSPQGENTEAFF
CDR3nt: TGCGCCAGCAGCCCGCAGGGGGAGAACACTGAAGCTTTCTTT

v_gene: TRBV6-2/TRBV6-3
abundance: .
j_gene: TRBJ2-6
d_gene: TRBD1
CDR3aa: CASSSGTGSMFGANVLTF
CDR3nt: TGTGCCAGCAGCTCCGGGACAGGGTCAATGTTTGGGGCCAACGTCCTGACTTTC

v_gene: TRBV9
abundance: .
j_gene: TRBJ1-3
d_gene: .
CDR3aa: CASSVGGSRGNTIYF
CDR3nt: TGTGCCAGCAGCGTAGGAGGGTCCCGTGGAAACACCATATATTTT

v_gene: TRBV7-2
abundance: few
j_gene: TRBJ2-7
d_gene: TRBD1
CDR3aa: CASRYRDRVNEQYF
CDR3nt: TGTGCCAGCAGGTACCGGGACAGGGTCAACGAGCAGTACTTC

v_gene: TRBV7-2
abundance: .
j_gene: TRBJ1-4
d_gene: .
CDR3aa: CASSLAGGGEKLFF
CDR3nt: TGTGCCAGCAGCTTAGCAGGGGGTGGCGAAAAACTGTTTTTT

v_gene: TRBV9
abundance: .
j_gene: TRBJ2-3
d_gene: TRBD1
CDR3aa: CASRRQGGTDTQYF
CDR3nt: TGTGCCAGCAGGCGACAGGGGGGTACAGATACGCAGTATTTT

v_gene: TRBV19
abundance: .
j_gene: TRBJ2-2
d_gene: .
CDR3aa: CASSPRGGTGELFF
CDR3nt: TGTGCCAGTAGTCCTAGGGGGGGCACCGGGGAGCTGTTTTTT

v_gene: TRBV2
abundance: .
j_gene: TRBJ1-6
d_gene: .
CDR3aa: CASIRLSSYNSPLHF
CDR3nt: TGTGCCAGCATCAGACTCAGCTCCTATAATTCACCCCTCCACTTT

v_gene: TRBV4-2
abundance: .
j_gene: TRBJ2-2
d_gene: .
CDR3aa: CASSQDPNTGELFF
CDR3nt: TGTGCCAGCAGCCAAGACCCGAACACCGGGGAGCTGTTTTTT

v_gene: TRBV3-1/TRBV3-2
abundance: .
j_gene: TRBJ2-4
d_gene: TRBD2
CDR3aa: CASSQRQQTSGRAGAKNIQYF
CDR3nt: TGTGCCAGCAGCCAGAGGCAGCAGACTAGCGGGAGGGCCGGAGCCAAAAACATTCAGTACTTC

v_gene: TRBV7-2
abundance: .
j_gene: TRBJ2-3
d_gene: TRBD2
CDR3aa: CASSKTSELLTDTQYF
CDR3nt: TGTGCCAGCAGTAAGACTAGCGAGCTACTCACAGATACGCAGTATTTT

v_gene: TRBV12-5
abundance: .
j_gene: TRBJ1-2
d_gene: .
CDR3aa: CASGTSRGQGGGYTF
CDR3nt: TGTGCTAGTGGAACCTCCCGGGGGCAGGGCGGCGGCTACACCTTC